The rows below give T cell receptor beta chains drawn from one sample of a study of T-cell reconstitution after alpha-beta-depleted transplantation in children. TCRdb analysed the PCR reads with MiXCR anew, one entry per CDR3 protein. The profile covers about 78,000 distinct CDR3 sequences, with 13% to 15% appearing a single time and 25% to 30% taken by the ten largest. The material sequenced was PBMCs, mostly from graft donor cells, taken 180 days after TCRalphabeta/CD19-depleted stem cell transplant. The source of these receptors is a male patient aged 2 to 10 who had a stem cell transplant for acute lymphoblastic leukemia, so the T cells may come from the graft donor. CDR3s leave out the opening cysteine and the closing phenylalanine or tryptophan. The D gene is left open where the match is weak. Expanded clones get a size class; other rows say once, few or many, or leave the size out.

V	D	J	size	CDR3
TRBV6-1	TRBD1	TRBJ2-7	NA	ASWTGKEY
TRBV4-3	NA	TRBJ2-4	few	ASSSNGNIQY
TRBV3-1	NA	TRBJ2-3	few	ASSQGGKSTDTQY
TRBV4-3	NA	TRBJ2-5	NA	ASSQQIRGAETQY
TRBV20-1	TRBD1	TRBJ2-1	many	SASYGTGVF
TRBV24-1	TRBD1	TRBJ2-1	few	ATSVAGTGPFKGDPSYNEQF
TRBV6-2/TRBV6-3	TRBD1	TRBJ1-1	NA	ASGTGHLIPGGTEAF
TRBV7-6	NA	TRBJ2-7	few	ASSLGWDYEQY
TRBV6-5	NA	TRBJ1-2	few	ASSSRGEKNYGYT
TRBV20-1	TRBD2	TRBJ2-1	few	SARPARTSLYNEQF
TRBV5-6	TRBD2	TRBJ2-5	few	ASSPYGAGVSGGTQY
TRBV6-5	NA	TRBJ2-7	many	ASSYAGSSYEQY
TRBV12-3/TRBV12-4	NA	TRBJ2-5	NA	ASSYTGLVETQY
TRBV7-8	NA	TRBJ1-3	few	ASGFSGNTIY
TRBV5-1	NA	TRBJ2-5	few	ASSPEGRNQETQY
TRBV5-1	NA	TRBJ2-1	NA	ASSWYRAGSHNEQF
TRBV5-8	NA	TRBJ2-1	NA	ASSLRAGGHNEQF
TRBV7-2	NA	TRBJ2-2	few	ASSSLKGYTGELF